This T cell receptor beta chain emerged from a study of vaccination and CD4 T cells after COVID-19. Study results and limitations: Convalescent participants were relatively few, and none had early post-infection timepoints studied.

Sample treatment: roughly 11-day PBMC culture with coronavirus spike peptide pools or control peptides (ViraFEST assay). Researchers grew the cells for about 10 days and then pulled out CD4+ T cells by negative selection. V was shortened by 4 bases and J by 10 bases, with 14 bases between the two germline ends. The CDR3 runs 11 residues. Germline lookup yields CDR1 GTSNPN and CDR2 SVGIG (reference sequence). Remarks on this clonotype: Its antigen is unidentified.

The assay that was used to sequence DNA from cultured CD4+ T cells was the Oncomine TCR Beta short-read assay. TCRdb called the PCR reads again in MiXCR, with one record for every CDR3 protein. The data show more than 10,000 distinct CDR3 sequences, around half seen once. V gene TRBV30 combines with J gene TRBJ2-7; TRBD2 might be the D (6 bases). The clonotype was recovered from a human donor who had recovered from COVID-19. Sequencing was carried out using CD4+ T cells from blood, cultured in vitro. CDR3 amino acids: CAWNDGREQYF. The CDR3 DNA reads TGTGCCTGGAACGACGGGCGGGAACAGTACTTC.